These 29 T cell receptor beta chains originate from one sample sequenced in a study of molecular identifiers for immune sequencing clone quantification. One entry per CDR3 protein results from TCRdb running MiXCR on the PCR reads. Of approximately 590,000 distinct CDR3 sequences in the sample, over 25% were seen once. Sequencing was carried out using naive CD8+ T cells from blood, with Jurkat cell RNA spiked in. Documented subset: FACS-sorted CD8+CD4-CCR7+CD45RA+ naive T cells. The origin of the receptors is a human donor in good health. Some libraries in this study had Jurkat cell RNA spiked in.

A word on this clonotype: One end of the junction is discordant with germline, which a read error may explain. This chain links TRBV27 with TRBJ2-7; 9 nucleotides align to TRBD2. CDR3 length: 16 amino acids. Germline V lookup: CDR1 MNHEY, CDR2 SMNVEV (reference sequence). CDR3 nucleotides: TGTGCCAGCAGTCCCGAAACTAGCGGGTTCCCCTACGGGCAGTACTTC. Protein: CASSPETSGFPYGQYF.

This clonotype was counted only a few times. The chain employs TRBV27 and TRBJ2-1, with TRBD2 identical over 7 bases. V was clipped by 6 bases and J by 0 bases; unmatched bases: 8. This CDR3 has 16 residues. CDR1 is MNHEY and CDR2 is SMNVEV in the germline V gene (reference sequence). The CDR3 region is CASRNGAGSSYNEQFF. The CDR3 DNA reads TGTGCCAGCAGAAATGGAGCGGGGAGCTCCTACAATGAGCAGTTCTTC.

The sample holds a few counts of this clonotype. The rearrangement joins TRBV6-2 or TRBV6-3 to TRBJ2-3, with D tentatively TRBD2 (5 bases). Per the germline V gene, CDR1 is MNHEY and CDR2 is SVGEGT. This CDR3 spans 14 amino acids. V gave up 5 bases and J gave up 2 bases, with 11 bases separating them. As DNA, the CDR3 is TGTGCCAGCAGTCTGGACTTTAACACAGATACGCAGTATTTT. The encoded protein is CASSLDFNTDTQYF.

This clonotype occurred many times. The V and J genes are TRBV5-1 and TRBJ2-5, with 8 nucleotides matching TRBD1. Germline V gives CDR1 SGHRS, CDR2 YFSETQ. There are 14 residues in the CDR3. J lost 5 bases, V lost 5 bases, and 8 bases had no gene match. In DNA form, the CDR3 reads TGCGCCAGCAGAGACGACAGGGGCTGGGAGACCCAGTACTTC. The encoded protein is CASRDDRGWETQYF.

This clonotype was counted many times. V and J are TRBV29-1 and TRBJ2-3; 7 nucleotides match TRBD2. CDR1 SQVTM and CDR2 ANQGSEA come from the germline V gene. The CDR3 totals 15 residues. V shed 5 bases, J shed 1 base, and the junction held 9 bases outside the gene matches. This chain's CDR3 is CSVKGGAGGTDTQYF. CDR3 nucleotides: TGCAGCGTTAAGGGCGGCGCGGGGGGCACAGATACGCAGTATTTT.

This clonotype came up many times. The CDR3 loop reads CASSFVGRSYEQYF. The CDR3 DNA is TGTGCCAGCAGTTTTGTTGGAAGGAGCTACGAGCAGTACTTC. The chain has TRBV12-3 or TRBV12-4 and TRBJ2-7; D unresolved. The CDR3 is 14 residues long. V lost 3 bases and J lost 3, with 12 bases in between.

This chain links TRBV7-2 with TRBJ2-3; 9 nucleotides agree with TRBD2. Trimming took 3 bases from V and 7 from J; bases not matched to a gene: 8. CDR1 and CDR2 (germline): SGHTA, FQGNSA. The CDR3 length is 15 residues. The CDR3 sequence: CASSLTSGKTNTQYF. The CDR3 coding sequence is TGTGCCAGCAGCTTGACTAGCGGAAAAACAAATACGCAGTATTTT. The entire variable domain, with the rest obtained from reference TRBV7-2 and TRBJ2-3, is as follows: GAGVSQSPSNKVTEKGKDVELRCDPISGHTALYWYRQSLGQGLEFLIYFQGNSAPDKSGLPSDRFSAERTGGSVSTLTIQRTQQEDSAVYLCASSLTSGKTNTQYFGPGTRLTVL.

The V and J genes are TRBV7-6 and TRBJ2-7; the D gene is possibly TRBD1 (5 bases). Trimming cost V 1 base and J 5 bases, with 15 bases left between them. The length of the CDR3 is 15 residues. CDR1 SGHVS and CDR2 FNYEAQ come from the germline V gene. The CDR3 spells CASSLDKGITDEQYF. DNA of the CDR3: TGTGCCAGCAGCTTAGATAAGGGGATAACGGACGAGCAGTACTTC.

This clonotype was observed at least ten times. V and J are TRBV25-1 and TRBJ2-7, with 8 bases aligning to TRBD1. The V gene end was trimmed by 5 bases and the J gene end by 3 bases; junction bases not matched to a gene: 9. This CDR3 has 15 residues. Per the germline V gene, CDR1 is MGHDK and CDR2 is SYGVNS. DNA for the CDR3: TGTGCCAGCAGTCCCCAGGACAGGGCTGACTACGAGCAGTACTTC. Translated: CASSPQDRADYEQYF.

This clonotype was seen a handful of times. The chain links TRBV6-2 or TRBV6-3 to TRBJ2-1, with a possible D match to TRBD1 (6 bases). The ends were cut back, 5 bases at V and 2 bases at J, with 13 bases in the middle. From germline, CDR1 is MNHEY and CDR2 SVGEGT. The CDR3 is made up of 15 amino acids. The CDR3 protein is CASSAPGQPYNEQFF. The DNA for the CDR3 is TGTGCCAGCAGTGCCCCCGGACAGCCCTACAATGAGCAGTTCTTC.

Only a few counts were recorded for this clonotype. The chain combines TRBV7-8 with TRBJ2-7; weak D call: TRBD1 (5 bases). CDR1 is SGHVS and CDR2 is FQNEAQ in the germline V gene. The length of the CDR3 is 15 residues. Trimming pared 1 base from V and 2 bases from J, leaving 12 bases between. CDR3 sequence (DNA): TGTGCCAGCAGCTTAGGCCCAGACAGTCCCTACGAGCAGTACTTC. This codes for CASSLGPDSPYEQYF.

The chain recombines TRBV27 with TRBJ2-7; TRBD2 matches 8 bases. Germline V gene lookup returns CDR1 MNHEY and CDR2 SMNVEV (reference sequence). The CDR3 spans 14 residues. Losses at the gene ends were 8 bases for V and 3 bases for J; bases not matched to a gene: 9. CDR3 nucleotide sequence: TGTGCCAGCTCCCACCGGGGGGGAAACTACGAGCAGTACTTC. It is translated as CASSHRGGNYEQYF.

The CDR3 region is CASSLTGTGFYEQYF. The DNA of the CDR3 is TGTGCCAGCAGTCTTACCGGGACAGGGTTCTACGAGCAGTACTTC. The chain combines TRBV6-2 or TRBV6-3 with TRBJ2-7, with 9 positions matching TRBD1. Germline V gene data show CDR1 as MNHEY and CDR2 as SVGEGT. Unmatched junction bases numbered 8, after V lost 5 bases and J lost 3 bases. The CDR3 covers 15 residues.

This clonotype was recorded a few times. CDR3 region: CASSPGTGGRETQYF. CDR3 in DNA: TGTGCCAGCAGCCCAGGAACAGGGGGCCGGGAGACCCAGTACTTC. The chain links TRBV5-6 to TRBJ2-5; 9 bases agree with TRBD1. CDR1 is SGHDT, CDR2 YYEEEE, per germline. The V and J ends lost 4 bases and 5 bases, in that order; junction bases with no gene match: 9. There are 15 residues in the CDR3. Together with reference TRBV5-6 and TRBJ2-5, the CDR3 gives the full variable domain: DAGVTQSPTHLIKTRGQQVTLRCSPKSGHDTVSWYQQALGQGPQFIFQYYEEEERQRGNFPDRFSGHQFPNYSSELNVNALLLGDSALYLCASSPGTGGRETQYFGPGTRLLVL.

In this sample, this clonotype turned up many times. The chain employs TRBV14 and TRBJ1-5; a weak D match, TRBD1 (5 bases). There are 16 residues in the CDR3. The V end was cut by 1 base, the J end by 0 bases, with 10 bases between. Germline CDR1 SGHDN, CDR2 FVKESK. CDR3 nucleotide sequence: TGTGCCAGCAGCCAAGTTCGCAGGGATAGCAATCAGCCCCAGCATTTT. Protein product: CASSQVRRDSNQPQHF.

DNA of the CDR3: TGTGCCAGCGGCGGGACAGGCCCCTCTGGGGCCAACGTCCTGACTTTC. Translation gives CASGGTGPSGANVLTF. The chain has TRBV12-3 or TRBV12-4 and TRBJ2-6, with 8 bases lining up with TRBD1. This CDR3 is 16 amino acids long. The trim removed 8 bases at V and 0 bases at J, leaving 6 bases unmatched.

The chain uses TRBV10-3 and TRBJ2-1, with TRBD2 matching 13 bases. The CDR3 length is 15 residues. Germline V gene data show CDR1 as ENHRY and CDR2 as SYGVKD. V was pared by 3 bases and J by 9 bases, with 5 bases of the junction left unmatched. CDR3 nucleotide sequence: TGTGCCATCAGTGATGGACTAGCGGGAGCGAGTGAGCAGTTCTTC. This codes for CAISDGLAGASEQFF.

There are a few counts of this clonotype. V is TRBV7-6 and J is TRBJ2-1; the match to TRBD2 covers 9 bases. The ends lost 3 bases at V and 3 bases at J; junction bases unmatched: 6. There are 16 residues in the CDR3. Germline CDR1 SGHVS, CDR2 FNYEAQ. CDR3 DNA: TGTGCCAGCAGCTTCAATAGCGGGGGAGACTACAATGAGCAGTTCTTC. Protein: CASSFNSGGDYNEQFF.

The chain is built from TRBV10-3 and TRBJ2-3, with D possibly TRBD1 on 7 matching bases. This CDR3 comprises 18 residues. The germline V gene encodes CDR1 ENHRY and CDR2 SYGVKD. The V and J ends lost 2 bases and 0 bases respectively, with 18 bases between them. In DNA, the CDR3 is TGTGCCATCAGTGAGACACTACAGGGGACTTCTAGCACAGATACGCAGTATTTT. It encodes CAISETLQGTSSTDTQYF.

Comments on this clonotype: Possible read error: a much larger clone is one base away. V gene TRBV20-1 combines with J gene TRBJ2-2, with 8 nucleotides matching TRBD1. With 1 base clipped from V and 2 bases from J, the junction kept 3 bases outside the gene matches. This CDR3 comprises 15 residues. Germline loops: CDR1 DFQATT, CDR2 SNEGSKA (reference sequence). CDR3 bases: TGCAGTGCTAGAGTGACAGGGGATAACACCGGGGAGCTGTTTTTT. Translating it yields CSARVTGDNTGELFF.

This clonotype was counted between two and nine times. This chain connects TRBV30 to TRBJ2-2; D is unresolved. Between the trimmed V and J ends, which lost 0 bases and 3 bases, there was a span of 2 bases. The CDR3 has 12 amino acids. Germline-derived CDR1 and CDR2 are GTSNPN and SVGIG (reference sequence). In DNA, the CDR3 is TGTGCCTGGAGTGTTGACACCGGGGAGCTGTTTTTT. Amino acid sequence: CAWSVDTGELFF.

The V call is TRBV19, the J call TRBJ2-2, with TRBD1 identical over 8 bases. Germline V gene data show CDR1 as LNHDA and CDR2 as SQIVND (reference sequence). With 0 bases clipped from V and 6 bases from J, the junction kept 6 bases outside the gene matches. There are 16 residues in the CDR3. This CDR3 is CASSIDRGPVAGELFF. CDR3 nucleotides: TGTGCCAGTAGTATAGACAGGGGGCCGGTCGCCGGGGAGCTGTTTTTT.

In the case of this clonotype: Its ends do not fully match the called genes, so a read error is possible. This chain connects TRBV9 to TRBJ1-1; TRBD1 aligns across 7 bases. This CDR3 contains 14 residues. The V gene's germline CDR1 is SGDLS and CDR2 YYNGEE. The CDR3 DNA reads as TGTGCCAGCGGCGTAGTCCAGGGGGATGTAGTAGCTTTCTTT. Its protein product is CASGVVQGDVVAFF.

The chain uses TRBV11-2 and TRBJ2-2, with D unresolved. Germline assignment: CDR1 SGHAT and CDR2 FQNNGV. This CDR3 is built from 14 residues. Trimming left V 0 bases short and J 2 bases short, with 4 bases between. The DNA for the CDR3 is TGTGCCAGCAGCTTAGATTTTAACACCGGGGAGCTGTTTTTT. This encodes CASSLDFNTGELFF.

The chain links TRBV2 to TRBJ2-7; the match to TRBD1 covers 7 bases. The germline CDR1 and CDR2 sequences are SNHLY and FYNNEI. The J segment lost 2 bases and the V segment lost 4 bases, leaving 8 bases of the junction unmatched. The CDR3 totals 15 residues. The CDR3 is CASSASRQGPYEQYF. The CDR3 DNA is TGTGCCAGCAGTGCTTCGAGACAGGGCCCCTACGAGCAGTACTTC.

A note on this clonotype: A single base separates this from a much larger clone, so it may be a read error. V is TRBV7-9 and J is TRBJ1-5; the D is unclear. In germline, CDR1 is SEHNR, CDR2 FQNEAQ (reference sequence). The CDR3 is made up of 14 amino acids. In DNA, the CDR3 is TGTGCCAGCCGCTTAGCAGGCCTCAATCAGCCCCAGCATTTT. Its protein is CASRLAGLNQPQHF.

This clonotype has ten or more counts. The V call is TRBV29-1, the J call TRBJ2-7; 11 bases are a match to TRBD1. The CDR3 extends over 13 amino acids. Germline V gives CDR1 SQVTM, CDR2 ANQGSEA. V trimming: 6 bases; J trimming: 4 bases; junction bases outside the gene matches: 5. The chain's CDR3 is CSVLDRGQYEQYF. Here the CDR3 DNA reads TGCAGCGTCCTGGACAGGGGGCAGTACGAGCAGTACTTC.

This CDR3 reads CASSRHSLMEGYTF. In DNA form, the CDR3 reads TGTGCCAGCAGCCGTCACAGCCTAATGGAAGGCTACACCTTC. This chain uses TRBV11-2 with TRBJ1-2; D gene unclear. The V gene's germline CDR1 is SGHAT and CDR2 FQNNGV. CDR3 length equals 14 residues. V dropped 5 bases and J dropped 8 bases, with 18 bases sitting between them.

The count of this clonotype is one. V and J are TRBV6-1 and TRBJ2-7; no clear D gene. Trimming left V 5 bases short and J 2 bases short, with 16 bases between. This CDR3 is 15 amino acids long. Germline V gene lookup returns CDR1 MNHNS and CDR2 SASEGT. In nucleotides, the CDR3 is TGTGCCAGCAGTCCCCTCGGTGATGGGGCCTACGAGCAGTACTTC. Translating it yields CASSPLGDGAYEQYF.